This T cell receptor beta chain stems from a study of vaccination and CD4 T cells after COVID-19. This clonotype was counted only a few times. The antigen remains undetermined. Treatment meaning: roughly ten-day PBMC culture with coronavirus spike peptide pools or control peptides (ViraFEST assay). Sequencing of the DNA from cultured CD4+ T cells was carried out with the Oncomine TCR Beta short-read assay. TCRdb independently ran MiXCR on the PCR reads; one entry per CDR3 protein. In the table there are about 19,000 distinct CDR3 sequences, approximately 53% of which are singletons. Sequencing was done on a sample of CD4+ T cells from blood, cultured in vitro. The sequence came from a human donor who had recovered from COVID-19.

CDR3 nucleotide sequence: TGTGCCAGCAGCTCGATGGACAGGGCGATGCCCTACGAGCAGTACTTC. Translation gives CASSSMDRAMPYEQYF. The genes are TRBV7-9 and TRBJ2-7; 8 bases match TRBD1. The germline CDR1 and CDR2 sequences are SEHNR and FQNEAQ (reference sequence). V lost 4 bases to trimming and J lost 2 bases; unmatched junction nucleotides: 10. The CDR3 length is 16 residues.